This is a list of T cell receptor beta chains from one sample in a study of T cell responses to AZD1222 COVID-19 vaccine. Generated by immunoSEQ multiplex PCR, the TCRdb table keeps only in-frame clones and is missing some. This sample carries about 140,000 clones, with under 2.5% going to the ten biggest clones. The sequenced sample was peripheral blood. These receptors came from an adult in good health. Both conserved end residues are part of each CDR3. A D gene is named only where the DNA matches it firmly.

CDR3aa	CDR3nt	d_gene	v_gene	j_gene
CASSRDSYGYTF	TGTGCCAGCAGCCGGGACAGCTATGGCTACACCTTC	TRBD1	TRBV6-5	TRBJ1-2
CASSRSTSEQFF	TGTGCCAGCAGCCGAAGCACTAGTGAGCAGTTCTTC	-	TRBV4-2	TRBJ2-1
CASSLERTGLSPLHF	TGCGCCAGCAGCTTGGAGAGGACAGGGCTTTCACCCCTCCACTTT	TRBD1	TRBV5-1	TRBJ1-6
CASGAQETQYF	TGTGCCAGCGGAGCCCAAGAGACCCAGTACTTC	-	TRBV12-3/TRBV12-4	TRBJ2-5
CASSPKGQGVTEAFF	TGTGCCAGCAGCCCTAAGGGACAGGGAGTCACTGAAGCTTTCTTT	TRBD1	TRBV7-9	TRBJ1-1
CASSLGQANTEAFF	TGTGCCAGCAGCCTAGGACAGGCGAACACTGAAGCTTTCTTT	TRBD1	TRBV7-3	TRBJ1-1
CASRGGQGTSYEQYF	TGTGCCAGCAGAGGGGGACAGGGAACGTCCTACGAGCAGTACTTC	TRBD1	TRBV6-1	TRBJ2-7
CASSEAGPGGIEKLFF	TGTGCCAGCAGTGAAGCTGGGCCGGGGGGGATTGAAAAACTGTTTTTT	-	TRBV6-1	TRBJ1-4
CASSQGAYYGYTF	TGTGCCAGCAGCCAGGGAGCTTACTATGGCTACACCTTC	-	TRBV3-1/TRBV3-2	TRBJ1-2
CASSLGTLNTEAFF	TGTGCCAGCAGCCTGGGGACATTGAACACTGAAGCTTTCTTT	-	TRBV2	TRBJ1-1
CASSLAIQGAETQYF	TGTGCCAGCAGCTTAGCGATACAAGGAGCCGAGACCCAGTACTTC	-	TRBV7-2	TRBJ2-5